Presented here are 10 T cell receptor beta chains from one specimen sequenced in a study of blood T cell repertoires in COVID-19. The assay was immunoSEQ multiplex PCR, and TCRdb's table has in-frame clones only and misses some. The sample lists about 53,000 clones, more than 75% occurring once. The specimen was peripheral blood. The receptors stem from a man aged 45-65 years with acute or convalescent COVID-19.

The chain links TRBV19 to TRBJ2-7; 12 nucleotides agree with TRBD2. Unmatched junction bases numbered 5, after V lost 1 base and J lost 7 bases. This CDR3 contains 15 residues. From germline, CDR1 is LNHDA and CDR2 SQIVND (reference sequence). DNA of the CDR3: TGTGCCAGTAGTATAGGACTAGCGGGAGTAGGGGAGCAGTACTTC. Its translation is CASSIGLAGVGEQYF.

This CDR3 is CASRTGGSGNTIYF. Here the CDR3 DNA reads TGTGCCAGTAGGACAGGGGGCTCTGGAAACACCATATATTTT. V gene TRBV19 combines with J gene TRBJ1-3, with TRBD1 matching 9 bases. Germline V gives CDR1 LNHDA, CDR2 SQIVND (reference sequence). The CDR3 has 14 residues. The V and J ends lost 6 bases and 0 bases, in that order; junction bases with no gene match: 0.

The chain has TRBV3-1 (or the pseudogene TRBV3-2) and TRBJ1-5; D gene unclear. Germline V gene sequence: CDR1 LGHDT, CDR2 YNNKEL (reference sequence). The germline V and J ends were trimmed by 0 bases and 0 bases, with 12 bases remaining between them. The length of the CDR3 is 17 residues. The CDR3 DNA reads TGTGCCAGCAGCCAAGATATAGCGGGATATAGCAATCAGCCCCAGCATTTT. Protein product: CASSQDIAGYSNQPQHF.

The chain links TRBV5-4 to TRBJ1-2, with D possibly matching TRBD1 (5 bases). The CDR3 contains 14 residues. The ends were cut back, 4 bases at V and 0 bases at J, with 10 bases in the middle. CDR1 is SGHNT and CDR2 is YYREEE in the germline V gene (reference sequence). Here the CDR3 reads CASSVATANYGYTF. Written as DNA, the CDR3 is TGTGCCAGCAGCGTCGCGACAGCTAACTATGGCTACACCTTC.

The gene calls are TRBV2 and TRBJ1-4; TRBD1 matches 8 bases. The CDR3 runs to 14 residues. Germline CDR1 SNHLY, CDR2 FYNNEI. After removal of 3 bases from V and 5 bases from J, the junction contained 2 bases not matched to a gene. CDR3 DNA: TGTGCCAGCAGTGACCAGGGGGCCAATGAAAAACTGTTTTTT. It specifies CASSDQGANEKLFF.

The CDR3 nucleotides are TGTGCCAGCAGCCCGGCCGGCGGGAATCAGCCCCAGCATTTT. This codes for CASSPAGGNQPQHF. The rearrangement links TRBV6-5 to TRBJ1-5; no firm D call. This CDR3 has 14 amino acids. Germline assignment: CDR1 MNHEY and CDR2 SVGAGI. Trimming stripped 6 bases from V and 4 bases from J, with 13 bases between.

V is TRBV6-5 and J is TRBJ1-3, with 8 positions matching TRBD1. J was trimmed by 2 bases and V by 6 bases; bases with no gene match: 6. The V gene's germline CDR1 is MNHEY and CDR2 SVGAGI. This CDR3 is 15 amino acids long. CDR3 region: CASSQPQGAGNTIYF. CDR3 nucleotides: TGTGCCAGCAGCCAACCACAGGGGGCTGGAAACACCATATATTTT.

The rearrangement links TRBV7-9 to TRBJ1-3, with 9 bases fitting TRBD1. The germline CDR1 and CDR2 sequences are SEHNR and FQNEAQ (reference sequence). This CDR3 region has 15 residues. J gave up 3 bases and V 5 bases, and 5 bases lay outside the gene matches. CDR3 coding DNA: TGTGCCAGCAGCCCCCGGACAGGGGTTGGAAACACCATATATTTT. This translates into CASSPRTGVGNTIYF.

V is TRBV6-5 and J is TRBJ1-5; 8 nucleotides line up with TRBD1. Germline assignment: CDR1 MNHEY and CDR2 SVGAGI. Losses at the gene ends were 9 bases for V and 6 bases for J; bases not matched to a gene: 4. This CDR3 comprises 12 residues. The CDR3 nucleotides read TGTGCCAGTACCAGGGGGCCTCAGCCCCAGCATTTT. It codes for CASTRGPQPQHF.

This sequence joins TRBV2 and TRBJ1-5; D is undetermined. Germline loops: CDR1 SNHLY, CDR2 FYNNEI. The CDR3 has 13 residues. The V gene lost 6 bases and the J gene lost 4 bases, with 10 bases spanning the gap. The chain's CDR3 is CASREDGNQPQHF. In DNA form, the CDR3 reads TGTGCCAGCAGGGAGGACGGTAATCAGCCCCAGCATTTT. Using reference TRBV2 and TRBJ1-5 for the parts outside the CDR3, the full variable domain is EPEVTQTPSHQVTQMGQEVILRCVPISNHLYFYWYRQILGQKVEFLVSFYNNEISEKSEIFDDQFSVERPDGSNFTLKIRSTKLEDSAMYFCASREDGNQPQHFGDGTRLSIL.